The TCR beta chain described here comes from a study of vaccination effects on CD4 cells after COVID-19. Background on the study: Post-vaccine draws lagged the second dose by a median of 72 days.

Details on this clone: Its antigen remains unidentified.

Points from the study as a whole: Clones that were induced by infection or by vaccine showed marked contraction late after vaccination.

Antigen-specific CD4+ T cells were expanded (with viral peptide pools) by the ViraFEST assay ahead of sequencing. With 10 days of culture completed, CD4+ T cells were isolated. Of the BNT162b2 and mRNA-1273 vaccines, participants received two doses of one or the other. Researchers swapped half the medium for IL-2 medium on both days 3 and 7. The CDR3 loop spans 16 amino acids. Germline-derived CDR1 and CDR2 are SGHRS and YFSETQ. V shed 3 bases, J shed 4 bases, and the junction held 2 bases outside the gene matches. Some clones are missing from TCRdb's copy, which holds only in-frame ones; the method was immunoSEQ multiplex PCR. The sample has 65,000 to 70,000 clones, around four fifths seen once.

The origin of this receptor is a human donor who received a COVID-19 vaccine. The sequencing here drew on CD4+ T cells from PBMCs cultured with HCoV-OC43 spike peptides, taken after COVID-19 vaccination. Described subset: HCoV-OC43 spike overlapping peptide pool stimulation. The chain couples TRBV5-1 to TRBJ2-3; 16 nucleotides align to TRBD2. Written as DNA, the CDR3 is TGCGCCAGCAGCTACGGGACTAGCGGGGGGGCAGATACGCAGTATTTT. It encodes CASSYGTSGGADTQYF. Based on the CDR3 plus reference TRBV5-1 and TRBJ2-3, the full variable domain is KAGVTQTPRYLIKTRGQQVTLSCSPISGHRSVSWYQQTPGQGLQFLFEYFSETQRNKGNFPGRFSGRQFSNSRSEMNVSTLELGDSALYLCASSYGTSGGADTQYFGPGTRLTVL.